This TCR beta chain was sequenced for a study of identifying expanded T cells in peripheral blood. Concerning this clone: Its antigen remains unidentified.

During the collection period, no donor immune events like infections were recorded. Overall study results and limits: Differentially abundant clones: roughly 1.2 between replicates, 16.4 at two to three weeks, roughly 18 at four. Variance in clone template counts between roughly two-week samples significantly increased with total template count across all healthy donors.

Libraries were prepared by immunoSEQ multiplex PCR; TCRdb keeps only in-frame clonotypes and omits some of them. The repertoire has 91,000 or so clones, 85% to 90% of them found once; the top ten carry about 4%. The TCR comes from a person aged 18 to 75 in good health. Sequenced material: blood.

CDR3 DNA sequence: TGTGCCAGCAAATCGGGCACAGATACGCAGTATTTT. Encoded protein: CASKSGTDTQYF. J is TRBJ2-3 and V is TRBV6-5; D gene ambiguous. CDR3 length: 12 amino acids. The germline gives CDR1 MNHEY, CDR2 SVGAGI. Trimming pared 7 bases from V and 1 base from J, leaving 6 bases between.